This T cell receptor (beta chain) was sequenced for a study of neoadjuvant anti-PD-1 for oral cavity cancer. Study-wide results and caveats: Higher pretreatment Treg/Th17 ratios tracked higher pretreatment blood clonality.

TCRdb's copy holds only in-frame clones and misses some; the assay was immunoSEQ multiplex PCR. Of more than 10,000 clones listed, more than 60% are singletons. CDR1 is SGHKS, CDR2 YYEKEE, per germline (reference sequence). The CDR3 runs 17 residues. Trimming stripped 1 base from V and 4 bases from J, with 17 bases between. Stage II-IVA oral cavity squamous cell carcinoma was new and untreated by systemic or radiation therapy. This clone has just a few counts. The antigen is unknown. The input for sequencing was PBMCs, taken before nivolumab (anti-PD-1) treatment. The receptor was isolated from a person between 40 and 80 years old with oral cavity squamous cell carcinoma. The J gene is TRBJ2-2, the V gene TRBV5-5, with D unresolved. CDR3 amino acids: CASSLIPVTKLTGELFF. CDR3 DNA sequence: TGTGCCAGCAGCTTGATTCCGGTCACGAAGCTCACCGGGGAGCTGTTTTTT.